This T cell receptor beta chain emerged from a study of regulatory dendritic cells for organ transplantation. The assay was immunoSEQ multiplex PCR, and TCRdb's table has in-frame clones only and misses some. The top ten clones hold 10% to 12% of a sample with 5,000 to 6,500 clones, around two thirds of them seen once. Study-wide points: Resting memory CD8+ T cells held the most alloreactive clonotypes. Naive T cells showed high diversity, memory cells less, memory CD8+ least. Regulatory dendritic cells appeared to expand memory CD8+ clones less than mature ones.

Germline V CDR1 and CDR2: SGDLS, YYNGEE. V was pared by 3 bases and J by 7 bases, with 7 bases of the junction left unmatched. The CDR3 is made up of 15 amino acids. A word on this clone: Its antigen is as yet unknown.

Specimen: memory CD8+ T cells from blood. Subset: CD45RO+ memory T cells. The chain carries TRBV9 and TRBJ1-6; 7 positions agree with TRBD1. The sequence derives from a human donor in good health. CDR3 nucleotides: TGTGCCAGCAGCGCCGGGACAGTTCCCAATTCACCCCTCCACTTT. This gives the protein CASSAGTVPNSPLHF.